Sequencing of this T cell receptor (beta chain) was carried out in a study of cytomegalovirus exposure and HLA in healthy donors. Study-level findings and limits: For TCR beta chains, V- and J-gene trimming was later linked to a missense DCLRE1C variant.

V shed 0 bases and J shed 4 bases, with 7 bases lying between them. Germline CDR1 and CDR2: SGHAT and FQNNGV. The length of the CDR3 is 13 residues. On this clone itself: The antigen remains unidentified.

PCR was performed using 60 Vbeta and 13 Jbeta primers. Produced via immunoSEQ multiplex PCR; TCRdb's table is partial and in-frame only. The table includes roughly 190,000 clones, roughly 68% detected once. This sequence joins TRBV11-2 and TRBJ2-7; no clear D. This receptor was obtained from a woman in her thirties in good health and CMV-seronegative. Sequencing was carried out using PBMCs. The CDR3 sequence is CASSLEAGYEQYF. CDR3 nucleotides: TGTGCCAGCAGCTTAGAGGCAGGTTACGAGCAGTACTTC. Full variable domain (missing parts from reference TRBV11-2 and TRBJ2-7): EAGVAQSPRYKIIEKRQSVAFWCNPISGHATLYWYQQILGQGPKLLIQFQNNGVVDDSQLPKDRFSAERLKGVDSTLKIQPAKLEDSAVYLCASSLEAGYEQYFGPGTRLTVT.